The clone carrying this T cell receptor beta chain has a handful of counts. Its antigen is not identified. These data come from a study of response to subunit inactivated influenza vaccine. Study-level findings and limits: That few new T cells are recruited by each seasonal influenza vaccination was the authors' suggestion.

The germline CDR1 and CDR2 sequences are SGHRS and YFSETQ. The CDR3 loop spans 15 amino acids. The trim removed 3 bases at V and 4 bases at J, leaving 5 bases unmatched. TCRdb called the RT-PCR reads again in MiXCR, with one record for every CDR3 protein. The sample holds 250,000 to 350,000 distinct CDR3 sequences; approximately 20% are singletons and the top ten take about 9.3%. This TCR was recovered from a man between 50 and 70 years old who received an inactivated influenza vaccine. Source: PBMCs from blood, taken roughly 20 months after vaccination. The chain combines TRBV5-1 with TRBJ2-1, with 9 bases matching TRBD1. For the CDR3, the DNA is TGCGCCAGCAGCTCACTACAGGGGGCATACAATGAGCAGTTCTTC. The encoded protein is CASSSLQGAYNEQFF.